This TCR beta chain was captured in a study of Graves' ophthalmopathy and Graves' hyperthyroidism. Using RNA transcripts, the TCR beta CDR3 regions were amplified. The first round was an RT-PCR with HTBI primers, and the second round was a multiplex PCR. TCRdb analysed the multiplex PCR reads with MiXCR anew, one entry per CDR3 protein. The table shows 680,000 or so distinct CDR3 sequences, with about 24% occurring only once. CDR1 is DFQATT, CDR2 SNEGSKA, per germline (reference sequence). V shed 8 bases and J 9 bases; nucleotides not matched to a gene: 12. This CDR3 region has 12 residues. This clonotype was seen just once.

The sample was peripheral blood. The sequence came from a woman in her late teens or twenties with stable Graves' hyperthyroidism. Some clones in this sample may be carry-over from other donors' samples. This chain links TRBV20-1 with TRBJ2-5, with 7 bases aligning to TRBD2. The CDR3 sequence: CSPNQRGRSQYF. CDR3 coding DNA: TGCAGTCCCAACCAGCGGGGACGGTCCCAGTACTTC.